The TCR beta chain described here comes from a study of T cell responses to AZD1222 COVID-19 vaccine. V dropped 3 bases and J dropped 7; count of bases not matched to a gene: 8. This CDR3 is 14 amino acids long. CDR1 and CDR2 from the germline V gene are WNHNN and SYGVQD (reference sequence). As to this clone: What it binds is unknown.

The assay was immunoSEQ multiplex PCR, and TCRdb's table has in-frame clones only and misses some. The data hold under 150,000 clones, with just over 85% observed a single time. Broader study findings: Elevations in Spike-specific TCR breadth and depth followed administration of two AZD1222 doses. White British ancestry dominated among donors, who included more females, and clonal diversity was possibly underestimated. Spike as a whole was targeted by vaccine-associated CD4 TCRs, dominant at 160-218 and 743-854.

This TCR was sampled from an adult in good health. The input for sequencing was peripheral blood, taken on day 0 of MenACWY control vaccination. The chain carries TRBV10-1 and TRBJ1-1, with 7 nucleotides matching TRBD1. The CDR3 region is CASSDPGTADEAFF. In DNA, the CDR3 is TGCGCCAGCAGTGACCCCGGGACAGCCGATGAAGCTTTCTTT.